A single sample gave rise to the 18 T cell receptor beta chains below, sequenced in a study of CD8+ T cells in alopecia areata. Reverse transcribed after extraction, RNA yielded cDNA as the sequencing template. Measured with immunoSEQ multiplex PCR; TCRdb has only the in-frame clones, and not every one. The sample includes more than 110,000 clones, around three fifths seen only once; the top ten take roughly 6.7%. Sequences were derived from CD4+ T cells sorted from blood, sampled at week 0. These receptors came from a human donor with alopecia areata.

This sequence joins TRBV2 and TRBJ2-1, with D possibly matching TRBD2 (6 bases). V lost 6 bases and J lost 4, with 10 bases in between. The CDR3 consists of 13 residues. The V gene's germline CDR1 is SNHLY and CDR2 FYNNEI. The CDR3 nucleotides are TGTGCCAGCAGCCGTCTAGCGTACAATGAGCAGTTCTTC. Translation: CASSRLAYNEQFF. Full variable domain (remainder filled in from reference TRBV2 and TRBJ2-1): EPEVTQTPSHQVTQMGQEVILRCVPISNHLYFYWYRQILGQKVEFLVSFYNNEISEKSEIFDDQFSVERPDGSNFTLKIRSTKLEDSAMYFCASSRLAYNEQFFGPGTRLTVL.

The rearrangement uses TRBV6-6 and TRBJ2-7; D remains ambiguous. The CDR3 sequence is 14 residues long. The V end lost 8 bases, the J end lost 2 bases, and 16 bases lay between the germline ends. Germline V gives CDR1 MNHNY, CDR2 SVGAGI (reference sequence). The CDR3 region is CASVPRADTYEQYF. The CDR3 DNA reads TGTGCCAGCGTCCCCCGCGCAGATACCTACGAGCAGTACTTC.

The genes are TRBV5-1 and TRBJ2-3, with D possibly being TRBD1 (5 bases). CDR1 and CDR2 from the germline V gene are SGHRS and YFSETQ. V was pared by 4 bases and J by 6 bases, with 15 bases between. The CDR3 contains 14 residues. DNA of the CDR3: TGCGCCAGCAGCGTGGGGCAGATCGGTGATACGCAGTATTTT. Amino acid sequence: CASSVGQIGDTQYF.

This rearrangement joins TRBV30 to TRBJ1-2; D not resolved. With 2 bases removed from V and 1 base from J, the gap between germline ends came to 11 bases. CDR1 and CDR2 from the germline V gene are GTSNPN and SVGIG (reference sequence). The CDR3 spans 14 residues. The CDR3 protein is CAWSSHGFNYGYTF. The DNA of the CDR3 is TGTGCCTGGAGTTCCCACGGATTTAACTATGGCTACACCTTC.

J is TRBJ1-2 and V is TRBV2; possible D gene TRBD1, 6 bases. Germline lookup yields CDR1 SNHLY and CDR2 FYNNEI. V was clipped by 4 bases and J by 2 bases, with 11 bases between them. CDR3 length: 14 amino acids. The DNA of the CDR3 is TGTGCCAGCAGTGTGGGACACTCAAACTATGGCTACACCTTC. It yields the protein CASSVGHSNYGYTF.

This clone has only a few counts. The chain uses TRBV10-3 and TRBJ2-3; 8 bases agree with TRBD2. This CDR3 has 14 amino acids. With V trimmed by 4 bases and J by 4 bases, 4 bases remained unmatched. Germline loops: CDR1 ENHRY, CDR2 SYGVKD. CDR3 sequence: CAISGTSRADTQYF. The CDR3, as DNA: TGTGCCATCAGTGGGACTAGCAGGGCAGATACGCAGTATTTT.

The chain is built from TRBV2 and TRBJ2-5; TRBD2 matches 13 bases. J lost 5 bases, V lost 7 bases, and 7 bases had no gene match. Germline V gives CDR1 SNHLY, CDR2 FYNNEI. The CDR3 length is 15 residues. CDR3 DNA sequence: TGTGCCAGCACGGGGGGACTAGCGGGGACGGAGACCCAGTACTTC. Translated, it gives CASTGGLAGTETQYF.

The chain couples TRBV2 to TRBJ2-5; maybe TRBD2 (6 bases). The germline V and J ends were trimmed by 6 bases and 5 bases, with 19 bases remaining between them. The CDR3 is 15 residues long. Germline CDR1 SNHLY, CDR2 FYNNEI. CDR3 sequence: CASRETMTRGETQYF. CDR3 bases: TGTGCCAGCAGGGAGACCATGACTAGAGGGGAGACCCAGTACTTC.

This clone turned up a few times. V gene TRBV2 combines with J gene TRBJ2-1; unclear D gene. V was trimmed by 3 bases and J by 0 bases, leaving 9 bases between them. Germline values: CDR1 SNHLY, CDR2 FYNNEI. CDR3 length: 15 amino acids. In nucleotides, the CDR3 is TGTGCCAGCAGTGAGGATAGAGGCTCCTACAATGAGCAGTTCTTC. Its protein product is CASSEDRGSYNEQFF.

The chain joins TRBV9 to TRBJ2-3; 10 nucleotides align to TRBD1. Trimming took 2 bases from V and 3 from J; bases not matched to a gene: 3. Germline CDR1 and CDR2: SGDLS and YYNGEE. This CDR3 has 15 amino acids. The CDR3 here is CASSVPGQGTDTQYF. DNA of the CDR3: TGTGCCAGCAGCGTCCCGGGACAGGGGACAGATACGCAGTATTTT.

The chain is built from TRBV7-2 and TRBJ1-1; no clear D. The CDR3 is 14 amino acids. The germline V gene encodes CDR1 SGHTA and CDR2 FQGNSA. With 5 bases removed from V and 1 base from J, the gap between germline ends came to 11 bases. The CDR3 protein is CASSPPQRNTEAFF. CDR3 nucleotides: TGTGCCAGCAGCCCTCCCCAGAGGAACACTGAAGCTTTCTTT. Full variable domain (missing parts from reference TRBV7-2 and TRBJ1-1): GAGVSQSPSNKVTEKGKDVELRCDPISGHTALYWYRQSLGQGLEFLIYFQGNSAPDKSGLPSDRFSAERTGGSVSTLTIQRTQQEDSAVYLCASSPPQRNTEAFFGQGTRLTVV.

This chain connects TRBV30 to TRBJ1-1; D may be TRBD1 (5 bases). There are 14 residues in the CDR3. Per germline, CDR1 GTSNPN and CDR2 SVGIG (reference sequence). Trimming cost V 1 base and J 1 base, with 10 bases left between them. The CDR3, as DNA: TGTGCCTGGAGTGCGACAGCCACGAACACTGAAGCTTTCTTT. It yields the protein CAWSATATNTEAFF.

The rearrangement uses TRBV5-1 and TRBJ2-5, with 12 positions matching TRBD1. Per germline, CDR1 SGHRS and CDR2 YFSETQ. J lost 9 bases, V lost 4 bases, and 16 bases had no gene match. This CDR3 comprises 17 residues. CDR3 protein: CASSPVPGQGALVSQYF. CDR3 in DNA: TGCGCCAGCAGCCCAGTCCCGGGACAGGGGGCCCTAGTTTCCCAGTACTTC.

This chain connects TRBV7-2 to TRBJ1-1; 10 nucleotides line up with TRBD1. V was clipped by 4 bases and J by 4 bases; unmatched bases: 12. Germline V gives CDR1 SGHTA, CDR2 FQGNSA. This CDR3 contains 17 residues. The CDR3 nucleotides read TGTGCCAGCAGCTATCAGCCCCCGGGACAGGGGAGCACTGAAGCTTTCTTT. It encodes CASSYQPPGQGSTEAFF.

The CDR3 is CASTKGQSRTDTQYF. The CDR3, as DNA: TGTGCCAGCACCAAGGGACAGTCGCGCACAGATACGCAGTATTTT. The rearrangement uses TRBV5-6 and TRBJ2-3; 7 positions agree with TRBD1. This CDR3 has 15 residues. The V segment lost 6 bases and the J segment 1 base; nucleotides outside the gene matches: 8. The germline CDR1 and CDR2 sequences are SGHDT and YYEEEE.

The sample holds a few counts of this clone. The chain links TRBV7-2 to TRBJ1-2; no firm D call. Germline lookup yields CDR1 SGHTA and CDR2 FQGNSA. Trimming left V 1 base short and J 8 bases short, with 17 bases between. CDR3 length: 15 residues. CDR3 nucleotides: TGTGCCAGCAGCTTAGAACTATCTGGGCCCGACGGCTACACCTTC. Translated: CASSLELSGPDGYTF.

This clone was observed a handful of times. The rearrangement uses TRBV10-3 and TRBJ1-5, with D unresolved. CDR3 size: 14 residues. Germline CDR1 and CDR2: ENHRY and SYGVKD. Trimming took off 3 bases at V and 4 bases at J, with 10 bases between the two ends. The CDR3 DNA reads TGTGCCATCAGTGACACGGCCAGTAATCAGCCCCAGCATTTT. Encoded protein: CAISDTASNQPQHF.

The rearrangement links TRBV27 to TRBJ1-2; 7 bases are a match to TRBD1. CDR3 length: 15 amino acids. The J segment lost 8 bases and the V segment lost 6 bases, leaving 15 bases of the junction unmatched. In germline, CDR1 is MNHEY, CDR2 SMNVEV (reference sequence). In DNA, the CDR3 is TGTGCCAGCAGCCTACAGGGGCAGATAGCAGGAGGCTACACCTTC. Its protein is CASSLQGQIAGGYTF.